These 15 T cell receptor beta chains were sequenced from one sample in a study of identical twins. TCRdb passed the 5' RACE reads through MiXCR, listing each CDR3 protein once. This sample has fewer than 900,000 distinct CDR3 sequences; less than 25% occur once, and the top ten carry 4.3%. The same data also contributed to another study, on T cells expressing NK-cell markers.

Sequencing was carried out using PBMCs. Source of these receptors: a woman aged 18-30 years in good health.

The V and J genes are TRBV6-1 and TRBJ2-2; a possible D gene is TRBD1 (7 bases). V was pared by 6 bases and J by 5 bases, with 19 bases between. The CDR3 contains 16 residues. Germline assignment: CDR1 MNHNS and CDR2 SASEGT. The CDR3 DNA sequence: TGTGCCAGCAGCAGGGGGACTTCTTTTCAGACCGGGGAGCTGTTTTTT. Translating it yields CASSRGTSFQTGELFF.

This clonotype was seen a handful of times. It may be a read error: a sequence one base away is much more abundant. The chain combines TRBV7-9 with TRBJ2-1; tentatively, D is TRBD1 (5 bases). This CDR3 region has 12 residues. Germline V gene lookup returns CDR1 SEHNR and CDR2 FQNEAQ (reference sequence). V lost 3 bases to trimming and J lost 6 bases, with 6 bases between them. CDR3 loop: CASSFGANEQFF. The CDR3 DNA reads as TGTGCCAGCAGCTTTGGGGCCAATGAGCAGTTCTTC.

This clonotype was seen a few times. The chain uses TRBV20-1 and TRBJ2-7, with no clear D. Per the germline V gene, CDR1 is DFQATT and CDR2 is SNEGSKA (reference sequence). Trimming cost V 4 bases and J 3 bases, with 19 bases left between them. This CDR3 comprises 15 residues. The CDR3 bases are TGCAGTGCTACGAGCACCCGAACTACCCACTACGAGCAGTACTTC. This translates into CSATSTRTTHYEQYF.

This clonotype was recorded at least ten times. The V gene is TRBV7-9, the J gene TRBJ2-1; a possible D gene is TRBD1 (6 bases). The CDR3 is made up of 14 amino acids. V lost 3 bases and J lost 6, with 12 bases in between. Germline V lookup: CDR1 SEHNR, CDR2 FQNEAQ (reference sequence). The CDR3 loop reads CASSLQQGANEQFF. The DNA of the CDR3 is TGTGCCAGCAGCTTGCAACAGGGCGCCAATGAGCAGTTCTTC.

There are many counts of this clonotype. V and J are TRBV12-3 or TRBV12-4 and TRBJ1-1; maybe TRBD1 (5 bases). This CDR3 region has 12 residues. V was shortened by 7 bases and J by 3 bases, with 9 bases between the two germline ends. The CDR3 region has the DNA TGTGCCAGCACCGAGGGGCACACTGAAGCTTTCTTT. It translates to CASTEGHTEAFF.

This clonotype was picked up many times. V is TRBV12-3 or TRBV12-4 and J is TRBJ2-5; the match to TRBD2 covers 7 bases. The length of the CDR3 is 15 residues. V was pared by 3 bases and J by 1 base, with 5 bases of the junction left unmatched. The CDR3 sequence is CASSLGGRPQETQYF. The CDR3 DNA reads TGTGCCAGCAGTTTGGGCGGGAGACCCCAAGAGACCCAGTACTTC.

This clonotype turned up a few times. This chain connects TRBV20-1 to TRBJ2-3, with no clear D. The CDR3 has 11 amino acids. Per the germline V gene, CDR1 is DFQATT and CDR2 is SNEGSKA (reference sequence). V lost 5 bases to trimming and J lost 2 bases, with 5 bases between them. The CDR3 region is CSASTTDTQYF. DNA of the CDR3: TGCAGTGCTTCGACCACAGATACGCAGTATTTT.

This clonotype turned up a few times. The chain employs TRBV6-1 and TRBJ2-1; 9 bases line up with TRBD2. Germline V lookup: CDR1 MNHNS, CDR2 SASEGT. This CDR3 has 16 amino acids. The junction had 13 bases not matched to a gene; V was cut back by 7 bases and J by 6 bases. This chain's CDR3 is CASKTPGLARANEQFF. The DNA of the CDR3 is TGTGCCAGCAAAACGCCGGGACTAGCTCGCGCCAATGAGCAGTTCTTC.

This clonotype was picked up a small number of times. The rearrangement uses TRBV20-1 and TRBJ2-1; possibly TRBD1 for D (6 bases). The CDR3 is made up of 15 amino acids. CDR1 and CDR2 from the germline V gene are DFQATT and SNEGSKA (reference sequence). Trimming cost V 2 bases and J 0 bases, with 11 bases left between them. DNA of the CDR3: TGCAGTGCTAGACTTGGACAGAGCTCCTACAATGAGCAGTTCTTC. It translates to CSARLGQSSYNEQFF.

This clonotype was picked up many times. This rearrangement joins TRBV27 to TRBJ2-1; 13 bases match TRBD2. Germline CDR1 reads MNHEY; CDR2 reads SMNVEV (reference sequence). This CDR3 has 15 amino acids. After removal of 6 bases from V and 8 bases from J, the junction contained 7 bases not matched to a gene. CDR3 coding DNA: TGTGCCAGCAGGCCTCCCGGACTAGCGGGAGATGAGCAGTTCTTC. Translation: CASRPPGLAGDEQFF.

The chain links TRBV30 to TRBJ2-7, with 9 bases identical to TRBD1. The CDR3 runs to 14 residues. Germline CDR1 GTSNPN, CDR2 SVGIG (reference sequence). V gave up 1 base and J gave up 6 bases; unmatched junction bases: 7. For the CDR3, the DNA is TGTGCCTGGAGTGCATGGGACAGGGCCTCCGAGCAGTACTTC. Its translation: CAWSAWDRASEQYF.

This clonotype was counted between two and nine times. The genes are TRBV10-3 and TRBJ1-2; no clear D. CDR3 length: 16 residues. Germline V gives CDR1 ENHRY, CDR2 SYGVKD. With 4 bases removed from V and 8 bases from J, the gap between germline ends came to 23 bases. The CDR3 sequence is CAISAVRDLPGRGYTF. The CDR3 region has the DNA TGTGCCATCAGTGCAGTGCGAGATTTACCCGGACGCGGCTACACCTTC.

The chain recombines TRBV7-2 with TRBJ2-7; either TRBD1 or TRBD2 may fit D (5 bases each). Trimming took off 1 base at V and 2 bases at J, with 12 bases between the two ends. Germline CDR1 and CDR2: SGHTA and FQGNSA. There are 15 residues in the CDR3. Here the CDR3 reads CASSLGVGGTYEQYF. The DNA for the CDR3 is TGTGCCAGCAGCTTAGGGGTTGGGGGTACCTACGAGCAGTACTTC.

There are a few counts of this clonotype. This rearrangement joins TRBV7-9 to TRBJ1-5; D might be TRBD1 (5 bases). Trimming took 5 bases from V and 5 from J, leaving 19 bases between them. The length of the CDR3 is 16 residues. The germline CDR1 and CDR2 sequences are SEHNR and FQNEAQ (reference sequence). The CDR3: CASSALMGGGDQPQHF. CDR3 DNA: TGTGCCAGCAGCGCATTAATGGGCGGGGGAGATCAGCCCCAGCATTTT.

This clonotype was seen many times. One junction end disagrees with the germline gene, perhaps due to a read error. The chain joins TRBV12-3 or TRBV12-4 to TRBJ1-2, with 9 bases lining up with TRBD1. The CDR3 runs to 14 residues. CDR3 sequence: CASSSTGGNYGYTF. In DNA, the CDR3 is TGCGCCAGCAGCTCGACAGGGGGTAACTATGGCTACACCTTC.